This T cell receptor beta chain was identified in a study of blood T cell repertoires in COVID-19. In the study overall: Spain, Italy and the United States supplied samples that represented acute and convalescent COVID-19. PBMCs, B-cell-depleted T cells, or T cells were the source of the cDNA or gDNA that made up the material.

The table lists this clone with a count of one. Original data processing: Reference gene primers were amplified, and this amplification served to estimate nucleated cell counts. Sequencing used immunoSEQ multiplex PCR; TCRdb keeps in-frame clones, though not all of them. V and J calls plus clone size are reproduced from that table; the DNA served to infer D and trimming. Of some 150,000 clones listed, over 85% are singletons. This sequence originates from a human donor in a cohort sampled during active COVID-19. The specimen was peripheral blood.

The CDR3 loop is CASSLETGTGAYEQYF. CDR3 sequence (DNA): TGTGCCAGCAGCTTAGAGACCGGGACAGGGGCCTACGAGCAGTACTTC. This chain connects TRBV11-3 to TRBJ2-7, with 10 nucleotides matching TRBD1. Germline CDR1 SGHNT, CDR2 YENEEA. With 0 bases clipped from V and 2 bases from J, the junction kept 4 bases outside the gene matches. The length of the CDR3 is 16 residues.